This T cell receptor beta chain was observed in a study of CD8 T cells in Susac syndrome. The authors reverse transcribed roughly 0.5 to 1 ug RNA with random hexamers. TCRdb re-called the immunoSEQ multiplex PCR reads through MiXCR, storing one row per CDR3 protein. The sample holds about 300,000 distinct CDR3 sequences, 75% to 85% seen once. Notes on this clonotype: Antigen specificity is unknown.

Control patients had untreated stable or active relapsing-remitting multiple sclerosis by revised McDonald criteria. Both CD4+ and CD8+ T cells were negatively isolated, and TEMRA cells underwent FACS enrichment. Overall study results and limits: The authors acknowledged that the study's TCR sequencing and HLA analysis involved relatively few individuals.

CDR3 size: 17 residues. Germline lookup yields CDR1 SQVTM and CDR2 ANQGSEA. Unmatched junction bases numbered 5, after V lost 1 base and J lost 1 base. This receptor was identified in a human donor with multiple sclerosis. The material sequenced was CD8+ T cells from PBMCs. The chain recombines TRBV29-1 with TRBJ2-1; 12 positions match TRBD1. Here the CDR3 reads CSVEGGTGGRSYNEQFF. The CDR3 coding sequence is TGCAGCGTTGAAGGGGGGACAGGGGGCCGTTCCTACAATGAGCAGTTCTTC.